This is a list of T cell receptor beta chains from one sample in a study of T cell responses to AZD1222 COVID-19 vaccine. Method: immunoSEQ multiplex PCR; TCRdb's copy keeps in-frame clones and lacks some. This table has approximately 110,000 clones, 88% appearing once. The sequences come from peripheral blood, collected on day 0 of MenACWY control vaccination. The receptors stem from an adult in good health. The CDR3 runs from the conserved cysteine through the conserved F or W. D genes are given only for firm matches. Expanded clones are given a class, and other clones once, few, many or no size at all.

clone size,D gene,J gene,V gene,CDR3 DNA,CDR3 protein
-,TRBD2,TRBJ2-7,TRBV2,TGTGCCAGCAGGGGGAGGGCTAGCGGGAGAGCTAAGGAGCAGTACTTC,CASRGRASGRAKEQYF
-,-,TRBJ1-1,TRBV7-2,TGTGCCAGCAGCGTGACGGTGAACACTGAAGCTTTCTTT,CASSVTVNTEAFF
-,TRBD1,TRBJ1-5,TRBV28,TGTGCCAGCAGTCCCCAGGGGGGCAATCAGCCCCAGCATTTT,CASSPQGGNQPQHF
-,TRBD1,TRBJ1-4,TRBV5-1,TGCGCCAGCAGCCAGGGACAGGCTAATGAAAAACTGTTTTTT,CASSQGQANEKLFF
-,-,TRBJ2-7,TRBV5-3,TGTGCCAGAAGCCCAGATAACCAGGGAAGTTCCCCCCACGAGCAGTACTTC,CARSPDNQGSSPHEQYF
-,-,TRBJ1-3,TRBV7-3,TGTGCCAGCAGCCCCGACCCTGGAAACACCATATATTTT,CASSPDPGNTIYF
-,-,TRBJ1-2,TRBV15,TGTGCCACCAGCAGAGATTCAGTCTCTAACTATGGCTACACCTTC,CATSRDSVSNYGYTF
-,-,TRBJ2-1,TRBV6-4,TGTGCCAGCAGTGAATTTACAGGGATTAATGAGCAGTTCTTC,CASSEFTGINEQFF
-,-,TRBJ1-5,TRBV6-5,TGTGCCAGCAGTTATGACGGCTATCAGCCCCAGCATTTT,CASSYDGYQPQHF
once,TRBD1,TRBJ1-6,TRBV28,TGTGCCAGCAGTTTAGGACAGGCAAGGTCCCTCCACTTT,CASSLGQARSLHF
-,-,TRBJ2-7,TRBV5-4,TGTGCCAGCAGCCCCCCCGGGGACTCCTACGAGCAGTACTTC,CASSPPGDSYEQYF